This is a list of T cell receptor beta chains from one sample in a study of control samples from healthy donors and cancer patients. The repertoire was sequenced with immunoSEQ multiplex PCR; TCRdb's copy has only in-frame clones and lacks some. The profile shows 150,000 to 200,000 clones, about 90% of them singletons. Sequencing was done on a sample of blood. All receptors derive from a woman aged 45-65 years in good health. CDR3s include the opening cysteine and the closing phenylalanine or tryptophan. A D gene is named only where the DNA matches it firmly. Part of the rows lack a size; the others show once, few, many or a class for expanded clones.

V gene,D gene,J gene,clone size,CDR3 DNA,CDR3 protein
TRBV9,TRBD2,TRBJ2-4,.,TGTGCCAGCAGCGTTGGTGCGGCGGGGGAAAACATTCAGTACTTC,CASSVGAAGENIQYF
TRBV12-5,TRBD2,TRBJ2-1,.,TGTGCTAGTGGTCTAGGACTAGCGGACGGATTGGATGAGCAGTTCTTC,CASGLGLADGLDEQFF
TRBV6-5,TRBD1,TRBJ1-2,.,TGTGCCAGCAGCTTGACAGGGAAGCATGGCTACACCTTC,CASSLTGKHGYTF
TRBV6-5,.,TRBJ2-6,.,TGTGCCAGCAGGGTACTCGGACGGGCCAACGTCCTGACTTTC,CASRVLGRANVLTF
TRBV2,.,TRBJ1-2,.,TGTGCCAGCAGTGACGGTCTAAACTATGGCTACACCTTC,CASSDGLNYGYTF
TRBV7-2,.,TRBJ1-2,.,TGTGCCAGCAGCTCTCAAGGTACGGCGAACTATGGCTACACCTTC,CASSSQGTANYGYTF
TRBV6-6,TRBD1,TRBJ2-7,.,TGTGCCAGCCAACCCGGGACAGGGATTTACGAGCAGTACTTC,CASQPGTGIYEQYF
TRBV2,TRBD1,TRBJ1-2,.,TGTGCCAGCAGGCAGGGGGCTGGCTATGGCTACACCTTC,CASRQGAGYGYTF
TRBV4-2,TRBD2,TRBJ2-2,once,TGTGCCAGCAGCCAAGATCACCTAGCGGGTAACACCGGGGAGCTGTTTTTT,CASSQDHLAGNTGELFF
TRBV5-6,.,TRBJ1-2,.,TGTGCCAGCAGCTTGATTGTCAGGGCCAACTATGGCTACACCTTC,CASSLIVRANYGYTF
TRBV7-8,.,TRBJ2-7,.,TGTGCCAGCAGCCCCGACTCCATCTACGCGAGCTCCTACGAGCAGTACTTC,CASSPDSIYASSYEQYF
TRBV5-1,TRBD1,TRBJ2-1,.,TGCGCCAGCAGCGCCCTGGCCCGGACAGGGAATGAGCAGTTCTTC,CASSALARTGNEQFF
TRBV10-3,.,TRBJ1-2,.,TGTGCCGTACTTAGGGGCGACTATGGCTACACCTTC,CAVLRGDYGYTF
TRBV4-3,.,TRBJ1-4,.,TGCGCCAGCAGCCAGGCGCGCGGGGGGGTATATGAAAAACTGTTTTTT,CASSQARGGVYEKLFF
TRBV3-1/TRBV3-2,.,TRBJ2-1,.,TGTGCCAGCACCCCGACTAGAAGCTACAATGAGCAGTTCTTC,CASTPTRSYNEQFF
TRBV24-1,TRBD2,TRBJ2-2,.,TGTGCCACCAGTGCCCTAGCGGGAGGCGGGGAGCTGTTTTTT,CATSALAGGGELFF
TRBV27,.,TRBJ2-3,.,TGTGCCAGCAGTTCCCGATACAGGGCTGAAGATAGCACAGATACGCAGTATTTT,CASSSRYRAEDSTDTQYF
TRBV3-1/TRBV3-2,TRBD1,TRBJ1-2,.,TGTGCCAGCAGCCCTGACAGGGACTATGGCTACACCTTC,CASSPDRDYGYTF
TRBV7-8,.,TRBJ2-5,.,TGTGCCAGCAGCTTAGCGCCCGGGGAGACCCAGTACTTC,CASSLAPGETQYF
TRBV5-1,.,TRBJ1-4,.,TGCGCCAGCAGCTTGGGGCAGGGCGGTGAAAAACTGTTTTTT,CASSLGQGGEKLFF
TRBV19,TRBD2,TRBJ2-7,.,TGTGCCAGTAGTGTAAGCGGGGGGCCCGAGCAGTACTTC,CASSVSGGPEQYF
TRBV5-5,.,TRBJ1-2,.,TGTGCCAGCACCCGGGAGGCGTTAGCTAACTATGGCTACACCTTC,CASTREALANYGYTF
TRBV19,TRBD2,TRBJ2-3,.,TGTGCCAGTAGTAGGACTAGCGGGGGGGACACAGATACGCAGTATTTT,CASSRTSGGDTDTQYF
TRBV7-2,.,TRBJ1-6,.,TGTGCCAGCAGCTTAGAGGTCTCACCCCTCCACTTT,CASSLEVSPLHF
TRBV7-2,TRBD2,TRBJ2-5,.,TGTGCCAGCAGGGGGCTAGCGGAAGAGACCCAGTACTTC,CASRGLAEETQYF
TRBV10-3,.,TRBJ2-4,once,TGTGCCACCCGAAACGGGGCCCCGGGGAACATTCAGTACTTC,CATRNGAPGNIQYF
TRBV23-1,.,TRBJ1-2,.,TGCGCCAGCGGACCCGACAGCCATGGGGGCTACACCTTC,CASGPDSHGGYTF
TRBV4-1,TRBD2,TRBJ2-7,.,TGCGCCAGCAGCCAAATTCGGGGGGTCCTATCCTACGAGCAGTACTTC,CASSQIRGVLSYEQYF
TRBV11-2,.,TRBJ1-1,once,TGTGCCAGCAGCCCTCTCACGGAAGCTTTCTTT,CASSPLTEAFF
TRBV9,.,TRBJ2-5,.,TGTGCCAGCAGCGTAGAACCAGCCCAAGAGACCCAGTACTTC,CASSVEPAQETQYF
TRBV4-2,.,TRBJ1-4,.,TGTGCCAGCAGCTACAGACTATCAACTAATGAAAAACTGTTTTTT,CASSYRLSTNEKLFF